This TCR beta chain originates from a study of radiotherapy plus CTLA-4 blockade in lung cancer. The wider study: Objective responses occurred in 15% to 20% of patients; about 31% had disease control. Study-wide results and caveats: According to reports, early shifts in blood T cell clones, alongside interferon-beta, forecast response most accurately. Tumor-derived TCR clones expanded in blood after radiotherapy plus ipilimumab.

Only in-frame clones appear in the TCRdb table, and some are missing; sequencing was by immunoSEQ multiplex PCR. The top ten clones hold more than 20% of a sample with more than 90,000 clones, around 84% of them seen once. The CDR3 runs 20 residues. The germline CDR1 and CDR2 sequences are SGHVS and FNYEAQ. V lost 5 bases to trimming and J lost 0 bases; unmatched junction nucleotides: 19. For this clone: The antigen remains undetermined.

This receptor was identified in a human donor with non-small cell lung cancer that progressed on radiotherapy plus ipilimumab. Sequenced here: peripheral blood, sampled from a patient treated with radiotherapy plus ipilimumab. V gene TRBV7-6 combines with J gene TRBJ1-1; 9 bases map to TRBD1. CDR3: CASSRGQGRHETHMNTEAFF. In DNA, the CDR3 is TGTGCCAGCAGCCGAGGACAGGGGCGTCACGAGACCCATATGAACACTGAAGCTTTCTTT.